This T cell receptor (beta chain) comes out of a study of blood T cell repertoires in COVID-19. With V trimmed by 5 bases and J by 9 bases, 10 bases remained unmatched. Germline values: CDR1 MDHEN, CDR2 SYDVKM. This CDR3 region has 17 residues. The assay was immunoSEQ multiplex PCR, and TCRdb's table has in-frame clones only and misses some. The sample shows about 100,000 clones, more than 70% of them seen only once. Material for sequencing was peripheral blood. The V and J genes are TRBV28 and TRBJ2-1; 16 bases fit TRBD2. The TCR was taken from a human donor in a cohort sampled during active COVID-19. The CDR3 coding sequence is TGTGCCAGCAGTACCGCGGGACTAGCGGGAGGGCCAATTGAGCAGTTCTTC. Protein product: CASSTAGLAGGPIEQFF.